The clone carrying this TCR beta chain has more than one count but fewer than ten. Its antigen is undetermined. Unique molecular identifiers were built into the TCR beta cDNA libraries. A population of about 1 to 11 million T cells gave rise to roughly 500,000 cDNA molecules. MiXCR, run by TCRdb on the PCR reads, gives a single entry per CDR3 protein. The repertoire includes about 540,000 distinct CDR3 sequences, approximately 31% of them detected once, and around 6% sits in the top ten. These data come from a study of post-analysis software for immune sequencing data. Whole-study context: The study covered relapsing-remitting, secondary progressive and progressive-relapsing courses of multiple sclerosis.

Study results and limitations: There were five TRBV segments more frequent in patients than controls, and TRBV5-6, TRBV5-1 and TRBV20-1 were among them. Pronounced co-clustering by F measure was evident among identically batched samples. Those with multiple sclerosis, the patient group, showed significantly lower normalized Chao1 diversity than controls.

The CDR3 is 14 amino acids. V was clipped by 5 bases and J by 5 bases, with 15 bases between them. The sequenced material came from blood. This sequence originates from a girl under 18 with multiple sclerosis. This chain uses TRBV12-3 or TRBV12-4 with TRBJ1-1, with D possibly matching TRBD1 (6 bases). The CDR3 nucleotides are TGTGCCAGCAGTCCAACAGGGCGGGGGACTGAAGCTTTCTTT. Its translation is CASSPTGRGTEAFF.